This T cell receptor beta chain was profiled in a study of blood T cells in healthy people across ages. Study conclusions and caveats: Naive T cell percentage showed a strong correlation with TCR beta diversity.

In germline, CDR1 is MDHEN, CDR2 SYDVKM. Trimming left V 3 bases short and J 7 bases short, with 16 bases between. This CDR3 contains 15 residues. With a J-beta primer mix and a sample-barcoded 5' primer, a second PCR ran about 7 to 12 cycles. From the 5' RACE reads, TCRdb called clonotypes with MiXCR, one entry per CDR3 protein. The sample consists of roughly 700,000 distinct CDR3 sequences, roughly 50% of them appearing once. Concerning this clonotype itself: Its antigen is unknown.

V is TRBV28 and J is TRBJ1-5; D remains unclear. The receptor was derived from an older woman in good health. Sequenced: blood. Here the CDR3 reads CASSLPTVGRQPQHF. CDR3 coding DNA: TGTGCCAGCAGTTTGCCGACCGTAGGTCGACAGCCCCAGCATTTT.